This T cell receptor (beta chain) was found in a study of blood T cell repertoires in COVID-19. Study overall: Sites across the United States, Italy and Spain contributed samples from acute and convalescent COVID-19. The analysed material was cDNA or gDNA that came from T cells, B-cell-depleted T cells, or PBMCs.

Sequenced by immunoSEQ multiplex PCR; TCRdb stores in-frame clones only, minus some. The sample yields approximately 110,000 clones, about 88% seen once. Germline V gene sequence: CDR1 LNHDA, CDR2 SQIVND (reference sequence). The CDR3 runs 16 residues. V was clipped by 0 bases and J by 5 bases, with 16 bases between them. The sample holds one count of this clone. Sample: peripheral blood. This sequence joins TRBV19 and TRBJ2-5; a possible D gene is TRBD2 (6 bases). The sequence was collected from a human donor in a cohort sampled during active COVID-19. The CDR3 here is CASSIDRLGGMETQYF. The CDR3 DNA sequence: TGTGCCAGTAGTATAGATAGACTAGGCGGGATGGAGACCCAGTACTTC.